The 16 T cell receptor beta chains below all came from one sample that was sequenced in a study of regulatory T cells in long-lasting Graves disease. Relying on iRepertoire HTBI primers and Arm-PCR of CDR3 regions, the team built TCR beta libraries. TCRdb itself ran the multiplex PCR reads through MiXCR, one entry per CDR3 protein. This table holds about 420,000 distinct CDR3 sequences, 23% found once. The time point is: persistent/refractory GD, antithyroid drugs over 5 years with positive TRAb. PBMC-derived RNA was used for the TCR library. This specimen was peripheral blood mononuclear cells (PBMCs), taken when the disease was refractory, from a patient treated with antithyroid drugs. The receptors derive from a female donor with Graves disease.

This clonotype was observed a few times. The chain has TRBV20-1 and TRBJ2-3; 7 nucleotides match TRBD2. The CDR3 has 13 amino acids. Per the germline V gene, CDR1 is DFQATT and CDR2 is SNEGSKA (reference sequence). V shed 3 bases and J 3 bases; nucleotides not matched to a gene: 3. CDR3 sequence reads: CSASSGLTDTQYF. DNA for the CDR3: TGCAGTGCTAGTAGCGGGCTAACAGATACGCAGTATTTT.

This clonotype was counted at least ten times. The chain is built from TRBV2 and TRBJ2-5; 7 bases fit TRBD2. After removal of 10 bases from V and 2 bases from J, the junction contained 10 bases not matched to a gene. The CDR3 is 14 amino acids. CDR1 and CDR2 from the germline V gene are SNHLY and FYNNEI. In nucleotides, the CDR3 is TGTGCCACCGGTGAAAGGGGAGGGCAAGAGACCCAGTACTTC. Its protein is CATGERGGQETQYF.

The chain is built from TRBV14 and TRBJ2-5; 8 bases are a match to TRBD2. CDR3 length: 14 residues. The germline V gene has CDR1 SGHDN and CDR2 FVKESK. J gave up 4 bases and V 4 bases, and 5 bases lay outside the gene matches. CDR3 sequence: CASSRGGKGETQYF. CDR3 in DNA: TGTGCCAGCAGCCGCGGGGGGAAAGGAGAGACCCAGTACTTC.

The chain employs TRBV5-1 and TRBJ1-4; D is unclear. The V gene lost 0 bases and the J gene lost 0 bases, with 12 bases spanning the gap. Germline CDR1 and CDR2: SGHRS and YFSETQ. The CDR3 sequence is 17 residues long. DNA of the CDR3: TGCGCCAGCAGCTTGGGTACACATACCACAACTAATGAAAAACTGTTTTTT. Its translation is CASSLGTHTTTNEKLFF.

The CDR3 loop reads CASSIPGFNSPLHF. Here the CDR3 DNA reads TGTGCCAGTAGTATCCCCGGGTTCAATTCACCCCTCCACTTT. The chain links TRBV19 to TRBJ1-6; no clear D gene. The V gene's germline CDR1 is LNHDA and CDR2 SQIVND (reference sequence). The length of the CDR3 is 14 residues. Deletions cut 3 bases from V and 7 bases from J, with 10 bases between.

The chain employs TRBV5-1 and TRBJ1-2; D gene ambiguous. From germline, CDR1 is SGHRS and CDR2 YFSETQ. Trimming stripped 4 bases from V and 4 bases from J, with 11 bases between. CDR3 length: 13 residues. Here the CDR3 DNA reads TGCGCCAGCAGCCAGGACGGATTCTATGGCTACACCTTC. Its protein is CASSQDGFYGYTF.

The CDR3 reads CASRFTSGSSTGELFF. CDR3 coding DNA: TGCGCCAGCAGATTTACTAGCGGGAGTAGCACCGGGGAGCTGTTTTTT. The chain links TRBV5-1 to TRBJ2-2, with 11 bases that match TRBD2. Germline CDR1 reads SGHRS; CDR2 reads YFSETQ. CDR3 length: 16 amino acids. V shed 5 bases, J shed 4 bases, and the junction held 7 bases outside the gene matches. The variable domain in full, completed from reference TRBV5-1 and TRBJ2-2, reads KAGVTQTPRYLIKTRGQQVTLSCSPISGHRSVSWYQQTPGQGLQFLFEYFSETQRNKGNFPGRFSGRQFSNSRSEMNVSTLELGDSALYLCASRFTSGSSTGELFFGEGSRLTVL.

This clonotype has at least ten counts. This sequence joins TRBV6-1 and TRBJ2-7; D is undetermined. This CDR3 comprises 16 residues. The germline V gene encodes CDR1 MNHNS and CDR2 SASEGT. V was trimmed by 5 bases and J by 3 bases, leaving 20 bases between them. CDR3 residues: CASSRTRDSIFYEQYF. The CDR3 region has the DNA TGTGCCAGCAGTCGAACGAGAGACTCGATCTTCTACGAGCAGTACTTC.

The chain has TRBV7-3 and TRBJ1-5; TRBD1 might be the D (6 bases). Looked up from germline, CDR1 is SGHTA and CDR2 is FQGTGA. The V and J ends lost 1 base and 2 bases respectively, with 15 bases between them. This CDR3 is 17 amino acids long. CDR3 DNA: TGTGCCAGCAGCTTAAGTATGTACAGGGAATGCAATCAGCCCCAGCATTTT. Translating gives CASSLSMYRECNQPQHF.

The table lists this clonotype with a few counts. V gene TRBV3-1 combines with J gene TRBJ2-2; no clear D. CDR1 LGHDT and CDR2 YNNKEL come from the germline V gene (reference sequence). This CDR3 is built from 16 residues. Trimming cost V 0 bases and J 0 bases, with 8 bases left between them. The CDR3 DNA is TGTGCCAGCAGCCAAGAGCGTCTACCGAACACCGGGGAGCTGTTTTTT. It yields the protein CASSQERLPNTGELFF.

The chain's CDR3 is CASSPRTGKYEQYF. The DNA for the CDR3 is TGTGCCAGCTCACCAAGAACAGGGAAATACGAGCAGTACTTC. This chain connects TRBV18 to TRBJ2-7; D is possibly TRBD1 (6 bases). The CDR3 sequence is 14 residues long. The V end was cut by 2 bases, the J end by 4 bases, with 12 bases between. Germline V gives CDR1 KGHSH, CDR2 LQKENI.

This clonotype showed up just once. This may come from a read error, since a much larger clone is one base off. J is TRBJ1-1 and V is TRBV6-2 or TRBV6-3; D perhaps matches TRBD1 (5 bases). Germline V gene lookup returns CDR1 MNHEY and CDR2 SVGEGT. The CDR3 has 15 residues. V lost 6 bases and J lost 5, with 19 bases in between. CDR3 nucleotide sequence: TGTGCCAGCAGACCCGCGGCAGGGACCGCGACTGAAGCTTTCTTT. It specifies CASRPAAGTATEAFF.

This clonotype was counted between two and nine times. V is TRBV15 and J is TRBJ2-1; 7 nucleotides match TRBD2. With 0 bases clipped from V and 4 bases from J, the junction kept 6 bases outside the gene matches. The germline V gene encodes CDR1 LNHNV and CDR2 YYDKDF (reference sequence). The CDR3 covers 16 residues. As DNA, the CDR3 is TGTGCCACCAGCAGAGAAGCGTCTAGCGGATACAATGAGCAGTTCTTC. The encoded protein is CATSREASSGYNEQFF.

This clonotype has only a few counts. The rearrangement uses TRBV11-2 and TRBJ2-5; D is possibly TRBD2 (5 bases). The V end was cut by 5 bases, the J end by 2 bases, with 15 bases between. The CDR3 covers 15 residues. CDR1 SGHAT and CDR2 FQNNGV come from the germline V gene. The CDR3 sequence is CASSRGMSGQETQYF. DNA for the CDR3: TGTGCCAGCAGCCGCGGCATGAGCGGTCAAGAGACCCAGTACTTC.

The J gene is TRBJ1-2, the V gene TRBV28, with 12 bases aligning to TRBD1. The CDR3 loop spans 16 amino acids. Losses at the gene ends were 3 bases for V and 5 bases for J; bases not matched to a gene: 7. Looked up from germline, CDR1 is MDHEN and CDR2 is SYDVKM. CDR3 region: CASSLGTGGAGYGYTF. In DNA form, the CDR3 reads TGTGCCAGCAGTTTGGGGACAGGGGGCGCGGGTTATGGCTACACCTTC.

The chain carries TRBV5-1 and TRBJ2-7; D might be TRBD2 (5 bases). Germline CDR1 SGHRS, CDR2 YFSETQ. Deletions cut 5 bases from V and 0 bases from J, with 18 bases between. The CDR3 is 16 amino acids. Here the CDR3 reads CASREGGGYPSYEQYF. The CDR3 region has the DNA TGCGCCAGCAGGGAAGGAGGAGGATACCCCTCCTACGAGCAGTACTTC.